This T cell receptor (beta chain) was profiled in a study of blood T cells in healthy people across ages. Each individual donor underwent a draw of approximately 9.6 milliliters of peripheral blood. Germline values: CDR1 MNHNY, CDR2 SVGAGI (reference sequence). The CDR3 sequence is 15 residues long. V gave up 8 bases and J gave up 2 bases, with 17 bases separating them. Then a second PCR, running roughly 7 to 11 cycles, was carried out with a sample-barcoded 5' primer and a J-beta primer mix. In TCRdb, the 5' RACE reads were re-called with MiXCR into one record per CDR3 protein. The repertoire includes 1.5 million to 2 million distinct CDR3 sequences, 49% of them detected once, and roughly 2.1% sits in the top ten.

This TCR derives from a woman in her 40s in good health. Sequencing was performed on blood. J is TRBJ2-3 and V is TRBV6-6, with D perhaps TRBD2 (5 bases). This chain's CDR3 is CASYLGGPLTDTQYF. The CDR3 DNA follows: TGTGCCAGCTACTTGGGCGGGCCGCTCACAGATACGCAGTATTTT.